This paragraph covers one T cell receptor (beta chain) sequence. The junction differs from germline at one of its ends, possibly a read error. The data derive from a study of immune heterogeneity within non-small cell lung tumors. Bulk tumor genomic DNA, roughly 590 ng per sample, was used as template. Far-apart biopsies, several per primary tumor, were taken during surgery. Undergoing curative surgery were patients whose non-small cell lung cancer was untreated and newly diagnosed. The germline CDR1 and CDR2 sequences are KGHDR and SFDVKD. The CDR3 contains 13 residues. With 32 V and 13 J primers, multiplex PCR amplified the TCR beta CDR3. Each CDR3 protein gets one entry after TCRdb re-called the multiplex PCR reads with MiXCR. This table holds about 21,000 distinct CDR3 sequences, around 30% found once.

Specimen: lung tumor tissue. The TCR comes from a man aged 35 to 55 with non-small cell lung cancer. The genes are TRBV24-1 and TRBJ2-1; 10 bases match TRBD2. The CDR3 sequence is CAISDVAGGEQFF. The CDR3 coding sequence is TGTGCCATCAGTGATGTAGCGGGAGGCGAGCAGTTCTTC.